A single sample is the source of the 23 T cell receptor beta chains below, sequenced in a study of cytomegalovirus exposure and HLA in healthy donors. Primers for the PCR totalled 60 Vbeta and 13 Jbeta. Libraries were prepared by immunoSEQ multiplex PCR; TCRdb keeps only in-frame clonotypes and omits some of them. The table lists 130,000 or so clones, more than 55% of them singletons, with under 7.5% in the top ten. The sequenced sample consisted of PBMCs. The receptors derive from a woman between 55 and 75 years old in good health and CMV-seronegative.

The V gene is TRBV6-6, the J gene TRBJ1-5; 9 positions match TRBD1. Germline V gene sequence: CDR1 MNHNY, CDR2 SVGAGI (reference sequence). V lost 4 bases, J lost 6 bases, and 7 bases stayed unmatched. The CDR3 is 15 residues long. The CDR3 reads CASSSGQGPSQPQHF. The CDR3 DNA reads TGTGCCAGCAGTTCGGGACAGGGCCCCAGTCAGCCCCAGCATTTT.

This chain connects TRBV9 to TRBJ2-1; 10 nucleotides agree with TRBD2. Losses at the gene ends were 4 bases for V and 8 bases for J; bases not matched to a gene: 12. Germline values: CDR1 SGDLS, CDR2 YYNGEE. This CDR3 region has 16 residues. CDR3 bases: TGTGCCAGCAGCCTCAAGGTCCTAGCGGGAGAAGATGAGCAGTTCTTC. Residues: CASSLKVLAGEDEQFF.

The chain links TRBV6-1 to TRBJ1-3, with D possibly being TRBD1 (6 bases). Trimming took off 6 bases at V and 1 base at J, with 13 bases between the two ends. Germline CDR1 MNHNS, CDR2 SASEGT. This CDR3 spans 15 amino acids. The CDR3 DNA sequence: TGTGCCAGCAGCCCTATCACAGGGTCTGGAAACACCATATATTTT. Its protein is CASSPITGSGNTIYF.

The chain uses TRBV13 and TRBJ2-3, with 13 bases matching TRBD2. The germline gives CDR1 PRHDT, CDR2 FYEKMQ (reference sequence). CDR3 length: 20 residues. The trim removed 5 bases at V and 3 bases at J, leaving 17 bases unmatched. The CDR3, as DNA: TGTGCCAGCAGCCAATACCGGCGGACTAGCGGGAGAGGTTGGACAGATACGCAGTATTTT. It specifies CASSQYRRTSGRGWTDTQYF. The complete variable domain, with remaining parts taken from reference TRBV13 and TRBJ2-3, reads AAGVIQSPRHLIKEKRETATLKCYPIPRHDTVYWYQQGPGQDPQFLISFYEKMQSDKGSIPDRFSAQQFSDYHSELNMSSLELGDSALYFCASSQYRRTSGRGWTDTQYFGPGTRLTVL.

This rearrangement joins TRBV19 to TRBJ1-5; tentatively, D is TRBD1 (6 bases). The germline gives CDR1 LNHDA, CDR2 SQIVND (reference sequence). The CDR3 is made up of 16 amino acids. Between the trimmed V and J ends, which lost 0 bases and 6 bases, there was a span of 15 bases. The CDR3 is CASSIEVGGPSQPQHF. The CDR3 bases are TGTGCCAGTAGTATAGAGGTGGGGGGGCCGAGTCAGCCCCAGCATTTT.

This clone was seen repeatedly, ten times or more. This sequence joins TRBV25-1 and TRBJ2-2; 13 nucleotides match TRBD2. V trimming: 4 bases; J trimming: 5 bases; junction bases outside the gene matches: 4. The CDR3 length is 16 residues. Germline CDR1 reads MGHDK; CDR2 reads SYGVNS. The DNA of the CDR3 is TGTGCCAGCAGTGTCACTAGCGGGAGGGGGACCGGGGAGCTGTTTTTT. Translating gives CASSVTSGRGTGELFF.

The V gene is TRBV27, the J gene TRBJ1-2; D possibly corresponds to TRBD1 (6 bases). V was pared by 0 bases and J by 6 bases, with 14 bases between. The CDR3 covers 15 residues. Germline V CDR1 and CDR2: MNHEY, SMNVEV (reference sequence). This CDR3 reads CASSLSIQGSDGYTF. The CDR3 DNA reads TGTGCCAGCAGTTTATCGATCCAGGGGTCGGATGGCTACACCTTC.

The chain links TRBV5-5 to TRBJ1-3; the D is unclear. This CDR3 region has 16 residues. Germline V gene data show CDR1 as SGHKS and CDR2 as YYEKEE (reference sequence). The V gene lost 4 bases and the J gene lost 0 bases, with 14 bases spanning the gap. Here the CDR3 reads CASSPDGRPSGNTIYF. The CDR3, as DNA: TGTGCCAGCAGCCCTGACGGCAGGCCCTCTGGAAACACCATATATTTT.

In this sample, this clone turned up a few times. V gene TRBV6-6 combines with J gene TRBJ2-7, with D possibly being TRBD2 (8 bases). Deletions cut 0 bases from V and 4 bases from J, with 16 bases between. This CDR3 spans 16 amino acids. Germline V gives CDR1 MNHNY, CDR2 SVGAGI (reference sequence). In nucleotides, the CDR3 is TGTGCCAGCAGTTACTCGCTGGCGGGGGGACAGTACGAGCAGTACTTC. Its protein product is CASSYSLAGGQYEQYF.

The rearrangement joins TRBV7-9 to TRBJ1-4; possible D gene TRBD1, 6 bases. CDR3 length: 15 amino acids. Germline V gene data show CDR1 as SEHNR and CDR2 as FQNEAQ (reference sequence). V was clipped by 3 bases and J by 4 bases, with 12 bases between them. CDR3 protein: CASSLTGGGNEKLFF. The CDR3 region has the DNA TGTGCCAGCAGCTTGACAGGCGGAGGTAATGAAAAACTGTTTTTT.

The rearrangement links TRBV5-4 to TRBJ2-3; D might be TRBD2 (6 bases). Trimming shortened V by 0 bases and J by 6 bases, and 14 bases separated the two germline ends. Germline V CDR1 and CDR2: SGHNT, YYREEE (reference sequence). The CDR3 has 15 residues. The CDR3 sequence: CASSLDSGGSDTQYF. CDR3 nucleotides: TGTGCCAGCAGCTTGGACAGTGGGGGGTCGGATACGCAGTATTTT.

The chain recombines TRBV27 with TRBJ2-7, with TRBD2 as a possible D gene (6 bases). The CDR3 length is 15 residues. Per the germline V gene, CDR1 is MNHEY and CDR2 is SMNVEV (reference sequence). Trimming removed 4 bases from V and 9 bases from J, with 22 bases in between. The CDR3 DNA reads TGTGCCAGCAGTTCCTTCGGGACTGTATTGACCGGGCAGTACTTC. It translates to CASSSFGTVLTGQYF.

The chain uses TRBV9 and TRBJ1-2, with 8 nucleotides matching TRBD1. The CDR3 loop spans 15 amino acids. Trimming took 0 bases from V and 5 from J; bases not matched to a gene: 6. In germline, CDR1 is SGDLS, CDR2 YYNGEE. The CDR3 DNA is TGTGCCAGCAGCGTAGCGACAGGGGCTTTTTATGGCTACACCTTC. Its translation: CASSVATGAFYGYTF. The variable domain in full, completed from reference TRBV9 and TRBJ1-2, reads DSGVTQTPKHLITATGQRVTLRCSPRSGDLSVYWYQQSLDQGLQFLIQYYNGEERAKGNILERFSAQQFPDLHSELNLSSLELGDSALYFCASSVATGAFYGYTFGSGTRLTVV.

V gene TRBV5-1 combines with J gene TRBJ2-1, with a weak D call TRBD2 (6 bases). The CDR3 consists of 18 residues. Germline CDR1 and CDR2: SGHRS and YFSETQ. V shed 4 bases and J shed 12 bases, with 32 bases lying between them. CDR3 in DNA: TGCGCCAGCAGCCCGGGGGTCGCTAGAGCGGCGGGTTTTTCCCGGCAGTTCTTC. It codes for CASSPGVARAAGFSRQFF.

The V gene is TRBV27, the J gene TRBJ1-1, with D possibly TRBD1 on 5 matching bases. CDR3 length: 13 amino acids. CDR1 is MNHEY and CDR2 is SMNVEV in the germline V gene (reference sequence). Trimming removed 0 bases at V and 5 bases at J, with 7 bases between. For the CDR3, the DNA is TGTGCCAGCAGTTTATCCCGGGGGACTGAAGCTTTCTTT. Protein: CASSLSRGTEAFF.

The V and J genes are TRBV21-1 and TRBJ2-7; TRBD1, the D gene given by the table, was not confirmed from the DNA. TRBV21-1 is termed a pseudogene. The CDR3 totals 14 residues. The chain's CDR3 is CASSKDRGAYEQYF. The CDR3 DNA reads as TGTGCCAGCAGCAAAGACAGGGGGGCCTACGAGCAGTACTTC.

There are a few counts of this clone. The CDR3 bases are TGCGCCAGCAGCTCCGGGACTAGCGGGGTAGCTCCCTACGAGCAGTACTTC. Translating gives CASSSGTSGVAPYEQYF. The chain is built from TRBV5-1 and TRBJ2-7; 13 bases are shared with TRBD2. V was pared by 3 bases and J by 2 bases, with 8 bases of the junction left unmatched. CDR1 and CDR2 (germline): SGHRS, YFSETQ. CDR3 length: 17 residues.

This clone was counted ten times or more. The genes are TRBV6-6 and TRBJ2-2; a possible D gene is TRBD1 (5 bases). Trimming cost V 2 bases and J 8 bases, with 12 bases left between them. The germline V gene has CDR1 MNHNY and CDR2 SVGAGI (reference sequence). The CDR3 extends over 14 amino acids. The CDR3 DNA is TGTGCCAGCAGTTACACCCTTTGGACAGGGGAGCTGTTTTTT. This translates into CASSYTLWTGELFF.

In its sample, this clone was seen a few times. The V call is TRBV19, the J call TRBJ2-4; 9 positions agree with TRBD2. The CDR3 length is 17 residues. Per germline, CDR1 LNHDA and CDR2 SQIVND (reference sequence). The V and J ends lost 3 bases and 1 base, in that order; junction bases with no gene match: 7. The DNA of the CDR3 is TGTGCCAGTAGTATCGTGACTAGCGGAGGGGCCAAAAACATTCAGTACTTC. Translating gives CASSIVTSGGAKNIQYF.

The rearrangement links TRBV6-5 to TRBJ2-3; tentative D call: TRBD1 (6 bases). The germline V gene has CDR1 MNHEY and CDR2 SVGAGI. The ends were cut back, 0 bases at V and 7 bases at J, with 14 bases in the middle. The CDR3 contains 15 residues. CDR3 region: CASSYSTTGSNTQYF. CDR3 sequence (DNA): TGTGCCAGCAGTTACTCGACGACAGGCTCAAATACGCAGTATTTT.

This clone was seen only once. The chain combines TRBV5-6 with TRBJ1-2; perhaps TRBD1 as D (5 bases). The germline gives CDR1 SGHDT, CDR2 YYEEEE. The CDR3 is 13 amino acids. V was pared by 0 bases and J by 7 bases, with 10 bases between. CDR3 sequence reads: CASSLGRGFGYTF. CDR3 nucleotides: TGTGCCAGCAGCTTGGGGCGGGGGTTTGGCTACACCTTC.

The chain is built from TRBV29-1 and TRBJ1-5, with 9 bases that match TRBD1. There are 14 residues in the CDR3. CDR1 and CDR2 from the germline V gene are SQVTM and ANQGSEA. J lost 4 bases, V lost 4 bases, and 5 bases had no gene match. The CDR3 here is CSVGDRASNQPQHF. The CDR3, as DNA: TGCAGCGTTGGGGACAGGGCTAGTAATCAGCCCCAGCATTTT.

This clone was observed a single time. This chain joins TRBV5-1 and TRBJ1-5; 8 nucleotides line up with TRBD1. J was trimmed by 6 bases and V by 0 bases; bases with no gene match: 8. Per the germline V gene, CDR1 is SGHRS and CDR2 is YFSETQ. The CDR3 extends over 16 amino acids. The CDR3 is CASSLAPSGGGQPQHF. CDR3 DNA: TGCGCCAGCAGCTTGGCCCCATCAGGGGGCGGTCAGCCCCAGCATTTT.